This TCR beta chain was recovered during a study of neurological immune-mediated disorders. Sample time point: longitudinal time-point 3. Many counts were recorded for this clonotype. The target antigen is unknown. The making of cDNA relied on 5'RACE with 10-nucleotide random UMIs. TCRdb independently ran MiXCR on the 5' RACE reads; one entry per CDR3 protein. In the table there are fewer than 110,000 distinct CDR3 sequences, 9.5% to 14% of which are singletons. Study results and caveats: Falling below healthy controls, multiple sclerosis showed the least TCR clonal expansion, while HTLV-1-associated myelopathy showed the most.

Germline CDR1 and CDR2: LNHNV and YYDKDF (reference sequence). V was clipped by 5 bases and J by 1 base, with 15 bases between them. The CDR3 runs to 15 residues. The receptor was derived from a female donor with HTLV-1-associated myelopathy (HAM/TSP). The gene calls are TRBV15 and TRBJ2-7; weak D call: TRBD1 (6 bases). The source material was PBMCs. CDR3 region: CATSPPGHPSYEQYF. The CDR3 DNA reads TGTGCCACCAGCCCTCCGGGACATCCGTCCTACGAGCAGTACTTC.